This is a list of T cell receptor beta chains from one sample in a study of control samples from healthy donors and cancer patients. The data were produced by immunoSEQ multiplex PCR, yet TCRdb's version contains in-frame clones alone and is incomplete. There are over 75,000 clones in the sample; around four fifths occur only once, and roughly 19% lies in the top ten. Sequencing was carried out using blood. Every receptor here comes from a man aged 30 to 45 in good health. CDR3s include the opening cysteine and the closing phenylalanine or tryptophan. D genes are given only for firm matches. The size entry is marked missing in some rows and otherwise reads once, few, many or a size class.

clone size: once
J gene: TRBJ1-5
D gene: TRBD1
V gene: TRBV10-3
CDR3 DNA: TGTGCCATCAGCGGGACAGGAGATCAGCCCCAGCATTTT
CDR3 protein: CAISGTGDQPQHF

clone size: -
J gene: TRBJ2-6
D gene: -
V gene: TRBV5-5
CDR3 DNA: TGTGCCAGCAGCTTTGGCGGAGGCTCTGGGGCCAACGTCCTGACTTTC
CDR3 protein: CASSFGGGSGANVLTF

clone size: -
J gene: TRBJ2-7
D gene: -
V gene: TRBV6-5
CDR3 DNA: TGTGCCAGCAGTTACGGTCCCGGGGGGCGAGACGAGCAGTACTTC
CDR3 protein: CASSYGPGGRDEQYF

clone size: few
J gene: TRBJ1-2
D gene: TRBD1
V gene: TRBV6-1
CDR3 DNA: TGTGCCAGCAGTGAAGCGGCAGGGGGCGCAGGTGGCTACACCTTC
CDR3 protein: CASSEAAGGAGGYTF

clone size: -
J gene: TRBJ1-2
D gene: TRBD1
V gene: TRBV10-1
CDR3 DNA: TGCGCCAGGACAGGGGATTATGGCTACACCTTC
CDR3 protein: CARTGDYGYTF

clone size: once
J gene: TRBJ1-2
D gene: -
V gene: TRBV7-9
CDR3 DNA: TGTGCCAGCAGCTTGTTATCGAGCGGCTACACCTTC
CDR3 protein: CASSLLSSGYTF

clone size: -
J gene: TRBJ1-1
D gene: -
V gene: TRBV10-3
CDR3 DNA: TGTGCCATCAGCCACAGGGAACCGAACACTGAAGCTTTCTTT
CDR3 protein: CAISHREPNTEAFF

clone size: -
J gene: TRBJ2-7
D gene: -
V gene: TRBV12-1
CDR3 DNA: TGTGCCAGCAGGTTCACCCGGGACAGGGAATCCTACGAGCAGTACTTC
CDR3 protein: CASRFTRDRESYEQYF

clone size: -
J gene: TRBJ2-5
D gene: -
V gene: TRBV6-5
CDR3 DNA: TGTGCCAGCGGGGTATCCCTCTTGGAGACCCAGTACTTC
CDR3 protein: CASGVSLLETQYF

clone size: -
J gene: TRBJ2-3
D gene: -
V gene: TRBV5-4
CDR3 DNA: TGTGCCAGCAGCTTGGAGGTGGGGCGCGTCACAGATACGCAGTATTTT
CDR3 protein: CASSLEVGRVTDTQYF